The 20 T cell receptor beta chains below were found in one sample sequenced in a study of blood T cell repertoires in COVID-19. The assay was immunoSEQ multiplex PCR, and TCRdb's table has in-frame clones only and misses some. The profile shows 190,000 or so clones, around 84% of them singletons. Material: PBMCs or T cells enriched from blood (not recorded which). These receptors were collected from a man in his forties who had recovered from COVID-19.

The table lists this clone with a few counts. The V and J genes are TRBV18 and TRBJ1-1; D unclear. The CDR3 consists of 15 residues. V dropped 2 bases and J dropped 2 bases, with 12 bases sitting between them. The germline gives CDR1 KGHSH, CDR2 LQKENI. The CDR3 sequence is CASSPVNRPNTEAFF. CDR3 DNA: TGTGCCAGCTCACCAGTTAACAGACCTAACACTGAAGCTTTCTTT.

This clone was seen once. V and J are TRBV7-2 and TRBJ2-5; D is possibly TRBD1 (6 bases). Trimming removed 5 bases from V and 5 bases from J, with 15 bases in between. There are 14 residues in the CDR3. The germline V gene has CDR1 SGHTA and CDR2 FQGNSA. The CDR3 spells CASSHGQRGETQYF. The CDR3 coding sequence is TGTGCCAGCAGCCACGGACAGCGCGGGGAGACCCAGTACTTC.

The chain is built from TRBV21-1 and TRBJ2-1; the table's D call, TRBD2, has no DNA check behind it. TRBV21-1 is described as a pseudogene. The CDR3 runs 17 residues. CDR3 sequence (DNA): TGTGCCAGCAGCAGGTGGGTCCGGGAGGCCCCCTACAATGAGCAGTTCTTC. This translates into CASSRWVREAPYNEQFF.

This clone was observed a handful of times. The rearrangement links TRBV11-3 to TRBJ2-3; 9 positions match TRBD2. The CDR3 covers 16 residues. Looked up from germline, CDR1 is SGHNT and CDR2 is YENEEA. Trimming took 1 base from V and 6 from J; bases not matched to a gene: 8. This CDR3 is CASSLGTSAPTDTQYF. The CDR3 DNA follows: TGTGCCAGCAGCTTAGGGACTAGCGCGCCTACGGATACGCAGTATTTT.

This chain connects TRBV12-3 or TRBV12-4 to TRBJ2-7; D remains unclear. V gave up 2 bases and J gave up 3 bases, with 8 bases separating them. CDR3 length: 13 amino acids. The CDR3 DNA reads TGTGCCAGCAGTTTACAGAGGAGCTACGAGCAGTACTTC. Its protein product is CASSLQRSYEQYF.

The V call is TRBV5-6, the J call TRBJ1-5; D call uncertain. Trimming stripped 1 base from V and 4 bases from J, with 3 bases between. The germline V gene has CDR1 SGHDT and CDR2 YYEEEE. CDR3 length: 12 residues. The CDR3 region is CASSLYNQPQHF. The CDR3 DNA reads TGTGCCAGCAGCTTGTATAATCAGCCCCAGCATTTT. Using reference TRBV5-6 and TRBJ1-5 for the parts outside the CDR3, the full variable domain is DAGVTQSPTHLIKTRGQQVTLRCSPKSGHDTVSWYQQALGQGPQFIFQYYEEEERQRGNFPDRFSGHQFPNYSSELNVNALLLGDSALYLCASSLYNQPQHFGDGTRLSIL.

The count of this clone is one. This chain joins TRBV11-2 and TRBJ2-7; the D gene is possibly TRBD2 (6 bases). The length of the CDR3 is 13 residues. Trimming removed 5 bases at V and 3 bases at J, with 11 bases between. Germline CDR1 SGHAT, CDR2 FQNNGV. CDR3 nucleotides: TGTGCCAGCAGCGCAACGGAGGGCTACGAGCAGTACTTC. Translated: CASSATEGYEQYF.

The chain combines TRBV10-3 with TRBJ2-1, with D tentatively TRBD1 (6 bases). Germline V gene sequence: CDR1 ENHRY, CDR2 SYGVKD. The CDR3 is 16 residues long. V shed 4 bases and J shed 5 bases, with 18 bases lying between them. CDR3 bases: TGTGCCATCAGTGGTGTAGGGCAGGGGTCCCACAATGAGCAGTTCTTC. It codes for CAISGVGQGSHNEQFF.

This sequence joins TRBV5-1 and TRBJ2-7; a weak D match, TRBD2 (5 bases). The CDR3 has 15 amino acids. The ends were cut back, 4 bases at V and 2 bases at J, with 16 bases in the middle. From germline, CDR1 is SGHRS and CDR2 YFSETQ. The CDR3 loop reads CASSRSGTAPYEQYF. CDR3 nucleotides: TGCGCCAGCAGCCGGAGCGGTACCGCCCCCTACGAGCAGTACTTC. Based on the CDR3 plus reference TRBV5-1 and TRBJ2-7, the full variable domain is KAGVTQTPRYLIKTRGQQVTLSCSPISGHRSVSWYQQTPGQGLQFLFEYFSETQRNKGNFPGRFSGRQFSNSRSEMNVSTLELGDSALYLCASSRSGTAPYEQYFGPGTRLTVT.

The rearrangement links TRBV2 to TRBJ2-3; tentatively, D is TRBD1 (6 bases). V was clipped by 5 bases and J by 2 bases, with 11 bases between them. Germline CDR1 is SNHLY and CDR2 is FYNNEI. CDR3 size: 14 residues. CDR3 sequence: CASSLMGATDTQYF. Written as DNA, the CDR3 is TGTGCCAGCAGTCTCATGGGGGCCACAGATACGCAGTATTTT. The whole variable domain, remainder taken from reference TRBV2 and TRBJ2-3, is EPEVTQTPSHQVTQMGQEVILRCVPISNHLYFYWYRQILGQKVEFLVSFYNNEISEKSEIFDDQFSVERPDGSNFTLKIRSTKLEDSAMYFCASSLMGATDTQYFGPGTRLTVL.

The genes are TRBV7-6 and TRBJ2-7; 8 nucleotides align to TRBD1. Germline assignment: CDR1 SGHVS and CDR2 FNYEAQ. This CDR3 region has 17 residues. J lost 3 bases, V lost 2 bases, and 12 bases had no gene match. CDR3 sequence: CASSLLEWRQGFYEQYF. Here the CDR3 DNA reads TGTGCCAGCAGCTTACTCGAATGGAGACAGGGGTTCTACGAGCAGTACTTC. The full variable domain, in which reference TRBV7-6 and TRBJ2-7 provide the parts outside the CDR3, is GAGVSQSPRYKVTKRGQDVALRCDPISGHVSLYWYRQALGQGPEFLTYFNYEAQQDKSGLPNDRFSAERPEGSISTLTIQRTEQRDSAMYRCASSLLEWRQGFYEQYFGPGTRLTVT.

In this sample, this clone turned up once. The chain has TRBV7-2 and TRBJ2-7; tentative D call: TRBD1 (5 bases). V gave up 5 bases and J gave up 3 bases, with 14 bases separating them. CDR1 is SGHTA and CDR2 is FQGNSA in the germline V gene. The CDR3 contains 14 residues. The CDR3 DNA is TGTGCCAGCAGCCCCCCGTCTAGGGGCTACGAGCAGTACTTC. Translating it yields CASSPPSRGYEQYF. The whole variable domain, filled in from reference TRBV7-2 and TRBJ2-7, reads GAGVSQSPSNKVTEKGKDVELRCDPISGHTALYWYRQSLGQGLEFLIYFQGNSAPDKSGLPSDRFSAERTGGSVSTLTIQRTQQEDSAVYLCASSPPSRGYEQYFGPGTRLTVT.

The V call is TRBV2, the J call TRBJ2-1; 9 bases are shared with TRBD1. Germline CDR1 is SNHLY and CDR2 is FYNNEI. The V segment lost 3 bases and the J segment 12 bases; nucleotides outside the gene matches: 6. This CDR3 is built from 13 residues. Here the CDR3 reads CASSEVDRGTQFF. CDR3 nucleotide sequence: TGTGCCAGCAGTGAGGTTGACAGGGGGACGCAGTTCTTC. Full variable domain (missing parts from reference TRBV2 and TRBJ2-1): EPEVTQTPSHQVTQMGQEVILRCVPISNHLYFYWYRQILGQKVEFLVSFYNNEISEKSEIFDDQFSVERPDGSNFTLKIRSTKLEDSAMYFCASSEVDRGTQFFGPGTRLTVL.

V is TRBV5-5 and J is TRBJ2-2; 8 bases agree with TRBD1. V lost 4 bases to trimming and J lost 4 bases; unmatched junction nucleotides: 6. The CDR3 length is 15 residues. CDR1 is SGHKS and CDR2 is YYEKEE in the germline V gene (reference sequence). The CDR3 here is CASSIGTGPTGELFF. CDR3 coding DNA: TGTGCCAGCAGCATTGGGACAGGCCCCACCGGGGAGCTGTTTTTT.

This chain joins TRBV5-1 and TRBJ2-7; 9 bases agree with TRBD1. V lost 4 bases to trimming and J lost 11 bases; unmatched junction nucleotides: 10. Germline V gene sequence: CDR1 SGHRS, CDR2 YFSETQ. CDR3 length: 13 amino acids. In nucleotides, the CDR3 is TGCGCCAGCAGCGGTGGAGCCGGGACAGGGAAGTACTTC. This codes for CASSGGAGTGKYF.

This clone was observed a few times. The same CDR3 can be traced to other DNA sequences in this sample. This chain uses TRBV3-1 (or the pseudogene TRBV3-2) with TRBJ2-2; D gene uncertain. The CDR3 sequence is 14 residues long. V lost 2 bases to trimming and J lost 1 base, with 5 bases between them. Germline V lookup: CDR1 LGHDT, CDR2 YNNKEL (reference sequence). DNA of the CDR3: TGTGCCAGCAGCCAACGCGGGAACACCGGGGAGCTGTTTTTT. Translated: CASSQRGNTGELFF.

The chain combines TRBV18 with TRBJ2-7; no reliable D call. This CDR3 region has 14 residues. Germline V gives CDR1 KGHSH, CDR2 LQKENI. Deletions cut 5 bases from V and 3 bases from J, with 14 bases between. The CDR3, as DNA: TGTGCCAGCTCAGCCCAGAGCGAGAGCTACGAGCAGTACTTC. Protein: CASSAQSESYEQYF.

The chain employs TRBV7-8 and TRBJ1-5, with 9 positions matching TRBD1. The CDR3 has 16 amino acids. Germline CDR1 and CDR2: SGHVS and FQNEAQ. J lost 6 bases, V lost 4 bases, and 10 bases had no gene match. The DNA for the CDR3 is TGTGCCAGCAGCTCGGAGGGGACAGGGATGATTCAGCCCCAGCATTTT. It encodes CASSSEGTGMIQPQHF.

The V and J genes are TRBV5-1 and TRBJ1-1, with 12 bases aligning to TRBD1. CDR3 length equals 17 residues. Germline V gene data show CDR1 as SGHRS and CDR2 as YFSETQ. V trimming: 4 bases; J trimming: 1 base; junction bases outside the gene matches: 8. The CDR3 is CASSPGDRGLGNTEAFF. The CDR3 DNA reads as TGCGCCAGCAGCCCGGGGGACAGGGGGCTGGGGAACACTGAAGCTTTCTTT.

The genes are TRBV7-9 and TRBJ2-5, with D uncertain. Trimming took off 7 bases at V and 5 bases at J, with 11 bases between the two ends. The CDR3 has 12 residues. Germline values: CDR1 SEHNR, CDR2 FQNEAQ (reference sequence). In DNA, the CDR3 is TGTGCCAGCACCCTCTTGGAGGAGACCCAGTACTTC. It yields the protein CASTLLEETQYF.